Listed below are T cell receptor beta chains from one sample, sequenced in a study of blood T cells in healthy people across ages. TCRdb reprocessed the 5' RACE reads via MiXCR and lists one record per CDR3 protein. This repertoire shows over a million distinct CDR3 sequences, approximately 63% found once; its top ten account for 5.5% to 8%. The material sequenced was blood. The source is a man aged 18 to 35 in good health. Each CDR3 is given with its conserved first and last residue. A D gene is named only where the DNA matches it firmly. Size is omitted from some rows. Given values are once, few, many or a class for expanded clones.

j_gene,abundance,d_gene,v_gene,CDR3aa,CDR3nt
TRBJ1-1,.,.,TRBV4-1,CASSQVGEGGGSEAFF,TGCGCCAGCAGCCAAGTTGGAGAGGGGGGAGGGAGCGAAGCTTTCTTT
TRBJ2-7,few,TRBD2,TRBV20-1,CSHTGLPSYEQYF,TGCAGTCATACGGGACTACCGTCCTACGAGCAGTACTTC
TRBJ2-1,.,.,TRBV5-6,CASSLAFSQGYNEQFF,TGTGCCAGCAGCTTGGCTTTCTCCCAGGGATACAATGAGCAGTTCTTC
TRBJ2-1,.,.,TRBV10-2,CASRQETQFF,TGCGCCAGCAGACAAGAGACCCAGTTCTTC
TRBJ2-7,few,TRBD2,TRBV20-1,CSALRAASGQSYEQYF,TGCAGTGCTCTTAGGGCGGCTAGCGGACAAAGCTACGAGCAGTACTTC
TRBJ1-1,.,.,TRBV5-5,CASSLGGTVNTEAFF,TGTGCCAGCAGCTTGGGGGGGACTGTGAACACTGAAGCTTTCTTT
TRBJ2-5,few,TRBD2,TRBV27,CASSLWGGETQYF,TGTGCCAGCAGTTTATGGGGGGGGGAGACCCAGTACTTC
TRBJ2-2,.,TRBD2,TRBV27,CASSFLAGELGELSF,TGTGCCAGCAGTTTTCTAGCGGGGGAACTGGGGGAGCTGTCTTTT
TRBJ2-1,few,.,TRBV29-1,CSARIREENEQFF,TGCAGCGCCCGGATTAGGGAGGAGAATGAGCAGTTCTTC
TRBJ1-2,.,TRBD1,TRBV3-1,CASSQRTGFGYTF,TGTGCCAGCAGCCAAAGGACAGGGTTTGGCTACACCTTC
TRBJ1-2,.,.,TRBV7-2,CASSLVSGPSYGYTF,TGTGCCAGCAGCTTAGTCTCTGGACCGAGCTATGGCTACACCTTC
TRBJ2-1,.,TRBD1,TRBV11-3,CASSPERQGAYKEQFF,TGTGCCAGCAGCCCAGAGCGACAGGGGGCTTACAAGGAGCAGTTCTTC
TRBJ1-2,.,.,TRBV29-1,CSVRNIPGYTF,TGCAGCGTTAGGAACATCCCGGGCTACACCTTC
TRBJ1-5,.,.,TRBV12-3/TRBV12-4,CAKRPGILDSNQPQHF,TGTGCCAAACGGCCGGGGATTTTGGACAGCAATCAGCCCCAGCATTTT
TRBJ2-5,.,.,TRBV3-1,CASSPHGQETQYF,TGTGCCAGCAGCCCCCATGGACAAGAGACCCAGTACTTC
TRBJ1-6,.,.,TRBV6-5,CASSYSPSSYNSPLHF,TGTGCCAGCAGTTACTCCCCGAGCTCCTATAATTCACCCCTCCACTTT
TRBJ2-7,.,.,TRBV4-1,CASSLYAGEEIHEQYF,TGCGCCAGCAGCCTATACGCAGGGGAAGAGATCCACGAGCAGTACTTC
TRBJ2-1,.,TRBD1,TRBV10-2,CASSWTGAGNEQFF,TGCGCCAGCAGCTGGACAGGGGCAGGCAATGAGCAGTTCTTC
TRBJ1-5,.,.,TRBV20-1,CSALRGTGGRPQHF,TGCAGTGCTCTAAGGGGGACGGGGGGCAGGCCCCAGCATTTT
TRBJ2-7,few,.,TRBV5-1,CASSSHDYYEQYF,TGCGCCAGCAGCTCGCACGACTACTACGAGCAGTACTTC
TRBJ2-1,.,.,TRBV4-2,CASSQHASLSNNEQFF,TGTGCCAGCAGCCAGCACGCCTCTTTAAGCAACAATGAGCAGTTCTTC
TRBJ1-5,.,.,TRBV4-3,CASSQEIRQPQHF,TGCGCCAGCAGCCAAGAAATCCGTCAGCCCCAGCATTTT
TRBJ2-1,.,TRBD2,TRBV4-1,CASSHERGGDEQFF,TGCGCCAGCAGCCATGAGCGGGGGGGGGATGAGCAGTTCTTC
TRBJ2-7,few,.,TRBV7-2,CASSLEVGWGGEQYF,TGTGCCAGCAGCTTAGAGGTTGGATGGGGAGGCGAGCAGTACTTC
TRBJ1-1,.,TRBD1,TRBV29-1,CSVFRTGETEAFF,TGCAGCGTCTTCCGGACAGGGGAAACTGAAGCTTTCTTT
TRBJ1-1,.,.,TRBV10-3,CAIMAQDNTEAFF,TGTGCCATCATGGCCCAGGACAACACTGAAGCTTTCTTT
TRBJ2-3,.,.,TRBV7-2,CASSLDGVGTDTQYF,TGTGCCAGCAGCTTAGACGGGGTCGGCACAGATACGCAGTATTTT
TRBJ2-7,few,.,TRBV27,CASRGSAYEQYF,TGTGCCAGCAGGGGGTCAGCCTACGAGCAGTACTTC
TRBJ2-5,.,TRBD2,TRBV4-2,CASSPLATSRETQYF,TGTGCCAGCAGCCCGTTGGCGACTAGCAGGGAGACCCAGTACTTC
TRBJ2-7,.,.,TRBV7-2,CASSFPSATYEQYF,TGTGCCAGCAGCTTCCCTAGCGCGACCTACGAGCAGTACTTC
TRBJ1-2,.,.,TRBV6-6,CASSYSSRGNYGYTF,TGTGCCAGCAGTTACTCGAGTAGGGGTAACTATGGCTACACCTTC
TRBJ2-7,once,.,TRBV4-1,CASSQVGGREQYF,TGCGCCAGCAGCCAAGTAGGCGGTCGAGAGCAGTACTTC
TRBJ2-5,few,.,TRBV20-1,CSARDIGRDQETQYF,TGCAGTGCTAGAGATATAGGAAGGGACCAAGAGACCCAGTACTTC
TRBJ2-7,once,.,TRBV12-3/TRBV12-4,CASSVNRDINEQYF,TGTGCCAGCAGCGTCAACCGGGACATCAATGAGCAGTACTTC
TRBJ1-2,.,.,TRBV27,CASSSRGYNYGYTF,TGTGCCAGCAGTTCCAGGGGTTATAACTATGGCTACACCTTC
TRBJ2-1,.,.,TRBV6-5,CASLGGSNKQFF,TGTGCCAGCTTAGGGGGGAGCAATAAGCAGTTCTTC
TRBJ1-1,few,TRBD1,TRBV12-3/TRBV12-4,CASRTGLDTEAFF,TGTGCCAGCCGGACAGGGTTGGACACTGAAGCTTTCTTT
TRBJ2-2,many,TRBD2,TRBV24-1,CATGASGGELFF,TGTGCCACCGGGGCTAGCGGCGGGGAGCTGTTTTTT
TRBJ1-2,few,.,TRBV4-1,CASSQIDGPLYGYTF,TGCGCCAGCAGCCAGATTGATGGCCCGCTCTATGGCTACACCTTC
TRBJ2-1,.,.,TRBV29-1,CSVEVVQITPQATNEQFF,TGCAGCGTTGAGGTAGTTCAGATTACTCCACAAGCCACCAATGAGCAGTTCTTC
TRBJ1-2,.,TRBD1,TRBV25-1,CASSGRQGHYGYTF,TGTGCCAGCAGTGGGCGACAGGGGCACTATGGCTACACCTTC
TRBJ1-5,.,TRBD1,TRBV6-2/TRBV6-3,CASTPQGAGNQPQHF,TGTGCCAGCACCCCGCAGGGGGCGGGAAATCAGCCCCAGCATTTT
TRBJ1-4,.,TRBD1,TRBV7-9,CASSLTGTGVEKLFF,TGTGCCAGCAGCTTGACCGGGACAGGCGTTGAAAAACTGTTTTTT
TRBJ2-3,.,.,TRBV29-1,CSVKGDTQYF,TGCAGCGTGAAGGGGGATACGCAGTATTTT
TRBJ1-2,.,.,TRBV2,CASILARVPPGSYGYTF,TGTGCCAGCATTCTGGCCAGAGTGCCCCCGGGAAGCTATGGCTACACCTTC
TRBJ2-7,.,.,TRBV29-1,CSVSPGGRIYEQYF,TGCAGCGTCTCTCCCGGGGGGCGCATCTACGAGCAGTACTTC
TRBJ1-5,.,.,TRBV28,CASSSNQGYSNQPQHF,TGTGCCAGCAGTTCTAACCAGGGGTATAGCAATCAGCCCCAGCATTTT
TRBJ2-5,.,.,TRBV29-1,CSVVKGEETQYF,TGCAGCGTTGTCAAGGGTGAGGAGACCCAGTACTTC
TRBJ2-1,.,.,TRBV20-1,CSARDSTSYNEQFF,TGCAGTGCTAGAGATTCTACCTCCTACAATGAGCAGTTCTTC
TRBJ2-5,.,.,TRBV5-1,CASSPASTGFGETQYF,TGCGCCAGCAGCCCAGCGAGCACGGGCTTTGGAGAGACCCAGTACTTC
TRBJ2-3,few,TRBD2,TRBV5-1,CASSLEFGSGGEDTQYF,TGCGCCAGCAGCTTGGAGTTCGGTAGCGGGGGTGAGGATACGCAGTATTTT
TRBJ2-1,.,.,TRBV14,CASSQATLWGNEQFF,TGTGCCAGCAGCCAAGCAACATTGTGGGGCAATGAGCAGTTCTTC
TRBJ2-7,.,.,TRBV19,CASSPVGEPYEQYF,TGTGCCAGTAGTCCGGTGGGGGAACCCTACGAGCAGTACTTC
TRBJ2-5,.,.,TRBV20-1,CSAREHRATQYF,TGCAGTGCTAGAGAGCACAGGGCTACGCAGTACTTC
TRBJ1-2,.,.,TRBV7-8,CASSLGWRYGYTF,TGTGCCAGCAGCTTAGGTTGGCGGTATGGCTACACCTTC
TRBJ1-2,.,.,TRBV7-2,CASSPGDLYGYTF,TGTGCCAGCAGCCCCGGGGACCTCTATGGCTACACCTTC
TRBJ2-7,few,TRBD2,TRBV6-6,CASTPGGRITYEQYF,TGTGCCAGCACCCCGGGGGGACGGATAACCTACGAGCAGTACTTC